What follows describes a single T cell receptor beta chain. The sample belongs to a study of blood T cell repertoires in COVID-19. At the level of the study: The United States, Italy and Spain supplied acute and convalescent COVID-19 samples. T cells, B-cell-depleted T cells, or PBMCs supplied cDNA or gDNA.

Source study methods: Nucleated cell counts were estimated from reference gene primer amplification. This table comes from immunoSEQ multiplex PCR, and its TCRdb copy is limited to in-frame clones, with some not included. V, J and clone size reflect that table, while D and trimming were determined from the DNA. The table includes about 56,000 clones, roughly nine tenths detected once. V gave up 0 bases and J gave up 5 bases, with 10 bases separating them. This CDR3 has 14 residues. CDR1 and CDR2 (germline): MNHEY, SVGEGT. This TCR came from a human donor in a cohort sampled during active COVID-19. Source material: peripheral blood. V usage is TRBV6-2 or TRBV6-3 and J usage is TRBJ2-5; the D is unclear. The CDR3 DNA sequence: TGTGCCAGCAGTTACTCTCAGGAAGCTGAGACCCAGTACTTC. Protein product: CASSYSQEAETQYF.